Following are 30 T cell receptor beta chains from one sample sequenced in a study of CD8+CD57+ T cells in acquired aplastic anemia. The template used for profiling TCR beta VDJ and CDR3 was genomic DNA. TCRdb re-analysed the reads in MiXCR, keeping a single row per CDR3 protein. The table records under 200,000 distinct CDR3 sequences, 55% to 80% of them present only once. Sequencing used sorted CD4+, CD8+, or CD8+CD57+ T cells (not recorded which) from PBMCs. Receptors originate from a human donor in good health.

In its sample, this clonotype was seen a few times. In DNA form, the CDR3 reads TGTGCCAGCAGTTTTATCAGTTACCAAGAGACCCAGTACTTC. Its protein is CASSFISYQETQYF. V and J are TRBV28 and TRBJ2-5; D gene unclear. Germline assignment: CDR1 MDHEN and CDR2 SYDVKM. CDR3 length: 14 amino acids. V lost 3 bases, J lost 0 bases, and 8 bases lay in between.

This clonotype was counted ten times or more. The rearrangement joins TRBV20-1 to TRBJ2-7; D not certain. The CDR3 sequence is 12 residues long. V dropped 0 bases and J dropped 1 base, with 4 bases sitting between them. In germline, CDR1 is DFQATT, CDR2 SNEGSKA (reference sequence). CDR3 coding DNA: TGCAGTGCTAGAGATATGTCCTACGAGCAGTACTTC. Encoded protein: CSARDMSYEQYF.

The rearrangement links TRBV5-5 to TRBJ2-7; the D is unclear. CDR1 and CDR2 from the germline V gene are SGHKS and YYEKEE (reference sequence). Trimming shortened V by 4 bases and J by 2 bases, and 13 bases separated the two germline ends. The CDR3 is made up of 14 amino acids. DNA of the CDR3: TGTGCCAGCAGCCTCCCCGGCAGACCCTACGAGCAGTACTTC. Protein product: CASSLPGRPYEQYF.

The rearrangement uses TRBV19 and TRBJ2-3, with 7 positions matching TRBD2. CDR1 is LNHDA, CDR2 SQIVND, per germline (reference sequence). The CDR3 totals 16 residues. Trimming removed 5 bases from V and 2 bases from J; junction bases left unmatched: 10. The chain's CDR3 is CASSGRASGNTDTQYF. CDR3 bases: TGTGCCAGTAGTGGGAGGGCTAGCGGAAACACAGATACGCAGTATTTT.

This sequence joins TRBV5-1 and TRBJ1-1; 7 bases are a match to TRBD1. Germline CDR1 and CDR2: SGHRS and YFSETQ. This CDR3 is built from 16 residues. V dropped 4 bases and J dropped 5; count of bases not matched to a gene: 14. The CDR3 nucleotides are TGCGCCAGCAGCCTCAATGAGGGGGCCTTGGGGACTGAAGCTTTCTTT. Translation gives CASSLNEGALGTEAFF.

J is TRBJ2-7 and V is TRBV7-9, with D hard to call. CDR1 SEHNR and CDR2 FQNEAQ come from the germline V gene (reference sequence). The CDR3 totals 15 residues. The V and J ends lost 5 bases and 2 bases respectively, with 16 bases between them. The CDR3 nucleotides read TGTGCCAGCAGCCCTTCTAGGACGGCTACCTACGAGCAGTACTTC. Its translation is CASSPSRTATYEQYF.

The genes are TRBV2 and TRBJ2-7; 7 bases line up with TRBD2. Germline V CDR1 and CDR2: SNHLY, FYNNEI. V lost 6 bases to trimming and J lost 2 bases; unmatched junction nucleotides: 4. The CDR3 length is 13 residues. The CDR3, as DNA: TGTGCCAGCAGCGTCACTAGCGCCTACGAGCAGTACTTC. Its translation is CASSVTSAYEQYF.

In this sample, this clonotype turned up many times. The CDR3 reads CASTSPGLRYNEQFF. Here the CDR3 DNA reads TGTGCCAGTACTTCCCCCGGTCTCCGTTACAATGAGCAGTTCTTC. The chain joins TRBV19 to TRBJ2-1; D uncertain. CDR1 and CDR2 (germline): LNHDA, SQIVND (reference sequence). V dropped 7 bases and J dropped 4 bases, with 17 bases sitting between them. The CDR3 covers 15 residues.

This clonotype was found once. The V gene is TRBV9, the J gene TRBJ2-3, with 8 nucleotides matching TRBD1. V gave up 5 bases and J gave up 0 bases; unmatched junction bases: 11. The CDR3 consists of 17 residues. CDR1 is SGDLS and CDR2 is YYNGEE in the germline V gene. The chain's CDR3 is CASSAPRGQASTDTQYF. DNA of the CDR3: TGTGCCAGCAGTGCTCCCCGGGGACAGGCTAGCACAGATACGCAGTATTTT.

This clonotype has only one observation. The chain combines TRBV20-1 with TRBJ1-5; maybe TRBD1 (6 bases). The CDR3 length is 12 residues. V was pared by 3 bases and J by 10 bases, with 13 bases between. Germline V CDR1 and CDR2: DFQATT, SNEGSKA (reference sequence). CDR3 coding DNA: TGCAGTGCTAGCTCAGGGGCGCGACCCCAGCATTTT. Its protein product is CSASSGARPQHF.

The chain recombines TRBV7-9 with TRBJ2-3; a possible D gene is TRBD1 (6 bases). The germline V gene encodes CDR1 SEHNR and CDR2 FQNEAQ (reference sequence). This CDR3 is built from 12 residues. Trimming cost V 5 bases and J 6 bases, with 9 bases left between them. The CDR3 region has the DNA TGTGCCAGCAGCCATGGGGGCGATACGCAGTATTTT. It is translated as CASSHGGDTQYF.

This clonotype appeared once. The CDR3 protein is CASSRDRISSYEQYF. The DNA for the CDR3 is TGTGCCAGCAGCCGCGACAGGATTAGCTCCTACGAGCAGTACTTC. This chain links TRBV7-9 with TRBJ2-7; possible D gene TRBD1, 6 bases. The germline gives CDR1 SEHNR, CDR2 FQNEAQ (reference sequence). Between the trimmed V and J ends, which lost 5 bases and 0 bases, there was a span of 14 bases. This CDR3 is 15 amino acids long.

This rearrangement joins TRBV11-3 to TRBJ2-3, with 8 bases identical to TRBD2. Trimming at V came to 0 bases and at J to 4 bases, leaving 6 bases not matched to a gene. This CDR3 is 16 amino acids long. The germline gives CDR1 SGHNT, CDR2 YENEEA. The CDR3 loop reads CASSLEYRGGADTQYF. DNA for the CDR3: TGTGCCAGCAGCTTAGAGTATCGGGGGGGCGCAGATACGCAGTATTTT.

A word on this clonotype: A much more abundant neighbour one base away suggests this may be a read error. The rearrangement joins TRBV6-5 to TRBJ2-1; 7 bases are a match to TRBD2. The ends lost 7 bases at V and 6 bases at J; junction bases unmatched: 6. The germline gives CDR1 MNHEY, CDR2 SVGAGI. CDR3 length equals 13 residues. The DNA for the CDR3 is TGTGCCAGCACCGACCTAGCGGTCAATGAGCAGTTCTTC. It translates to CASTDLAVNEQFF.

This clonotype showed up just once. The chain couples TRBV9 to TRBJ2-2; D might be TRBD2 (7 bases). The CDR3 runs 14 residues. V lost 5 bases to trimming and J lost 7 bases, with 15 bases between them. CDR1 and CDR2 from the germline V gene are SGDLS and YYNGEE. CDR3 coding DNA: TGTGCCAGCAGAGAGGGGGGGGTCGGCGGGGAGCTGTTTTTT. As protein: CASREGGVGGELFF.

This chain's CDR3 is CASSLDSVRGLDSPLHF. The CDR3, as DNA: TGCGCCAGCAGCTTGGATTCGGTCAGGGGGCTTGATTCACCCCTCCACTTT. The V gene is TRBV5-1, the J gene TRBJ1-6; 8 nucleotides line up with TRBD1. CDR1 and CDR2 from the germline V gene are SGHRS and YFSETQ. There are 17 residues in the CDR3. Germline trimming cut 0 bases from V and 8 bases from J; bases unmatched to any gene: 10. The full variable domain, completed using reference TRBV5-1 and TRBJ1-6, is KAGVTQTPRYLIKTRGQQVTLSCSPISGHRSVSWYQQTPGQGLQFLFEYFSETQRNKGNFPGRFSGRQFSNSRSEMNVSTLELGDSALYLCASSLDSVRGLDSPLHFGNGTRLTVT.

A note on this clonotype: Germline and junction disagree at one end, which may indicate a read error. The chain recombines TRBV24-1 with TRBJ2-5, with D unresolved. In germline, CDR1 is KGHDR, CDR2 SFDVKD. This CDR3 has 14 amino acids. CDR3 sequence: CASSDLGQQETQYF. CDR3 DNA sequence: TGTGCCTCCAGTGATTTGGGCCAGCAAGAGACCCAGTACTTC.

The table lists this clonotype with a few counts. The V call is TRBV11-2, the J call TRBJ2-7; 8 nucleotides align to TRBD2. Germline V gene lookup returns CDR1 SGHAT and CDR2 FQNNGV. The CDR3 is 16 residues long. J was trimmed by 2 bases and V by 2 bases; bases with no gene match: 8. CDR3 in DNA: TGTGCCAGCAGCTTAACTAGCGGTACAACTACCTACGAGCAGTACTTC. Translated: CASSLTSGTTTYEQYF.

This clonotype showed up many times. The rearrangement joins TRBV9 to TRBJ2-7, with TRBD2 matching 10 bases. CDR1 and CDR2 from the germline V gene are SGDLS and YYNGEE. With 0 bases clipped from V and 3 bases from J, the junction kept 3 bases outside the gene matches. The CDR3 totals 15 residues. CDR3 DNA sequence: TGTGCCAGCAGCGTAGAGGCTAGCGGGAGCTACGAGCAGTACTTC. It codes for CASSVEASGSYEQYF.

This chain links TRBV20-1 with TRBJ2-7, with 8 bases aligning to TRBD1. The V and J ends lost 5 bases and 6 bases, in that order; junction bases with no gene match: 6. The CDR3 extends over 12 amino acids. Germline-derived CDR1 and CDR2 are DFQATT and SNEGSKA (reference sequence). CDR3 protein: CSAPGQVAEQYF. The CDR3 DNA reads as TGCAGTGCTCCGGGACAGGTTGCCGAGCAGTACTTC.

With respect to this clonotype: It is likely a read error, because the conserved phenylalanine at the end of the CDR3 is missing. The chain links TRBV7-2 to TRBJ1-1; possible D gene TRBD1, 5 bases. Germline CDR1 is SGHTA and CDR2 is FQGNSA. This CDR3 has 13 amino acids. V was shortened by 8 bases and J by 0 bases, with 10 bases between the two germline ends. Here the CDR3 DNA reads TGTGCCAGCGGCGGGACCTTGAACACTGAAGCTTTCTCT. It specifies CASGGTLNTEAFS.

This clonotype came up many times. J is TRBJ2-7 and V is TRBV11-3, with TRBD1 identical over 9 bases. The ends lost 4 bases at V and 4 bases at J; junction bases unmatched: 11. This CDR3 comprises 16 residues. The germline CDR1 and CDR2 sequences are SGHNT and YENEEA. The chain's CDR3 is CASSSNGQGMGYEQYF. The CDR3 DNA reads as TGTGCCAGCAGCTCCAACGGACAGGGGATGGGTTACGAGCAGTACTTC.

Here the CDR3 reads CASSRAGYTGELFF. The DNA for the CDR3 is TGTGCCAGCAGTCGGGCAGGCTACACCGGGGAGCTGTTTTTT. The gene calls are TRBV2 and TRBJ2-2; D gene ambiguous. Germline CDR1 and CDR2: SNHLY and FYNNEI. V was cut by 5 bases and J by 3 bases, with 10 bases left in between. The CDR3 is 14 amino acids.

The table lists this clonotype with many counts. The chain joins TRBV9 to TRBJ2-2, with D unclear. CDR1 SGDLS and CDR2 YYNGEE come from the germline V gene. The CDR3 has 15 residues. V was clipped by 1 base and J by 2 bases, with 9 bases between them. Written as DNA, the CDR3 is TGTGCCAGCAGCGTAACTGGCAGTAACACCGGGGAGCTGTTTTTT. Translating gives CASSVTGSNTGELFF.

V is TRBV12-5 and J is TRBJ2-7; perhaps TRBD2 as D (6 bases). Deletions cut 2 bases from V and 5 bases from J, with 13 bases between. CDR1 is LGHNT and CDR2 is FRNRAP in the germline V gene. CDR3 length: 14 residues. The CDR3 protein is CASGLSREDHEQYF. Here the CDR3 DNA reads TGTGCTAGTGGTTTGAGCAGGGAGGACCACGAGCAGTACTTC.

The chain is built from TRBV19 and TRBJ2-7; D call uncertain. Germline values: CDR1 LNHDA, CDR2 SQIVND (reference sequence). Trimming removed 5 bases from V and 1 base from J, with 9 bases in between. The CDR3 length is 13 residues. The CDR3 DNA sequence: TGTGCCAGTAGTGAGATCCTGTCCTACGAGCAGTACTTC. It codes for CASSEILSYEQYF.

This chain links TRBV5-4 with TRBJ1-1; D not resolved. Looked up from germline, CDR1 is SGHNT and CDR2 is YYREEE (reference sequence). The CDR3 has 13 residues. Deletions cut 2 bases from V and 5 bases from J, with 10 bases between. This CDR3 reads CASSFTDRTEAFF. The CDR3, as DNA: TGTGCCAGCAGCTTCACGGACCGGACTGAAGCTTTCTTT. Full variable domain (remainder filled in from reference TRBV5-4 and TRBJ1-1): ETGVTQSPTHLIKTRGQQVTLRCSSQSGHNTVSWYQQALGQGPQFIFQYYREEENGRGNFPPRFSGLQFPNYSSELNVNALELDDSALYLCASSFTDRTEAFFGQGTRLTVV.

In DNA, the CDR3 is TGTGCCAGCAGTGACCCGGGACAGGGGGCGAATGAGCAGTTCTTC. Its translation is CASSDPGQGANEQFF. The J gene is TRBJ2-1, the V gene TRBV2; 12 nucleotides align to TRBD1. The CDR3 length is 15 residues. V gave up 3 bases and J gave up 7 bases; unmatched junction bases: 4. Germline-derived CDR1 and CDR2 are SNHLY and FYNNEI.

This chain's CDR3 is CASNGRGPDTQYF. CDR3 nucleotides: TGTGCCAGCAACGGGAGAGGGCCAGATACGCAGTATTTT. The chain carries TRBV2 and TRBJ2-3; maybe TRBD2 (6 bases). V was clipped by 7 bases and J by 4 bases, with 12 bases between them. This CDR3 contains 13 residues. From germline, CDR1 is SNHLY and CDR2 FYNNEI.

This clonotype was seen ten or more times. This sequence joins TRBV13 and TRBJ2-7; D gene unclear. V was pared by 1 base and J by 0 bases, with 7 bases between. CDR1 is PRHDT and CDR2 is FYEKMQ in the germline V gene (reference sequence). The CDR3 has 14 residues. CDR3 loop: CASSLAANSYEQYF. In nucleotides, the CDR3 is TGTGCCAGCAGCTTAGCCGCAAACTCCTACGAGCAGTACTTC.